This paragraph reports one T cell receptor beta chain. Methods used by the authors: Reference gene primers were amplified, and this amplification served to estimate nucleated cell counts. Assay used: immunoSEQ multiplex PCR; TCRdb lists only in-frame clones, some missing. The DNA gave D and trimming, while V, J and clone size come from that table. The data hold 62,000 or so clones, with roughly 80% observed a single time. This sample was included in a study of blood T cell repertoires in COVID-19. Looking at the study overall: Samples representing acute and convalescent COVID-19 were sourced from the United States, Italy and Spain.

V dropped 2 bases and J dropped 1 base, with 11 bases sitting between them. Germline V gene data show CDR1 as MNHNY and CDR2 as SVGAGI (reference sequence). CDR3 length: 16 residues. What was sequenced was PBMCs or T cells enriched from blood (not recorded which). V gene TRBV6-6 combines with J gene TRBJ1-4; D is unclear. The TCR comes from a woman aged 40-49 years with acute COVID-19. This chain's CDR3 is CASSYVQAETNEKLFF. The CDR3, as DNA: TGTGCCAGCAGTTACGTTCAGGCAGAAACTAATGAAAAACTGTTTTTT.